The clone carrying this T cell receptor (beta chain) was seen just once. Its antigen is currently unknown. Patients with uncontrolled infections, other autoimmune diseases, pregnancy or lactation were excluded. The study based diagnoses on clinical symptoms, serum thyroxine and TRAb, thyroid ultrasound and orbital computed tomography. It was RNA transcripts that yielded the amplified TCR beta CDR3 regions. The primer set for the first-round RT-PCR of the TCR CDR3 was HTBI. In TCRdb, the multiplex PCR reads were re-called with MiXCR into one record per CDR3 protein. The sample has more than 75,000 distinct CDR3 sequences; about half are singletons. These data come from a study of T cells in Graves' hyperthyroidism and ophthalmopathy. Study conclusions and caveats: A model of 13 V-J features distinguished ophthalmopathy from stable hyperthyroidism.

The sequence was obtained from a woman in her thirties or forties with Graves' hyperthyroidism. Sequenced material: blood.

The CDR3 region has the DNA TGCGCCAGCAGCGTGGACGGACCGAATACTGAAGCTTTCTTT. Its protein is CASSVDGPNTEAFF. This chain joins TRBV5-1 and TRBJ1-1; no clear D. Looked up from germline, CDR1 is SGHRS and CDR2 is YFSETQ. CDR3 length: 14 residues. V was pared by 4 bases and J by 5 bases, with 15 bases between.